This entry lists 6 T cell receptor beta chains sequenced from one sample in a study of blood T cell repertoires in COVID-19. Sequencing used immunoSEQ multiplex PCR; TCRdb keeps in-frame clones, though not all of them. The table has some 290,000 clones, about nine tenths seen once. What was sequenced was peripheral blood. The source is a woman aged 25 to 39 with COVID-19, enrolled during active disease.

The DNA for the CDR3 is TGTGCCAGCAGTCCGTATTCCCTTAACGAGCAGTACTTC. Encoded protein: CASSPYSLNEQYF. The rearrangement joins TRBV6-1 to TRBJ2-7; D unclear. V was cut by 5 bases and J by 5 bases, with 13 bases left in between. The CDR3 is 13 residues long. Germline V gene lookup returns CDR1 MNHNS and CDR2 SASEGT.

The chain has TRBV13 and TRBJ1-5, with D possibly TRBD1 on 6 matching bases. Trimming took 5 bases from V and 6 from J, leaving 20 bases between them. The CDR3 totals 16 residues. Germline V gene sequence: CDR1 PRHDT, CDR2 FYEKMQ (reference sequence). This chain's CDR3 is CASSHSARGWGQPQHF. The CDR3 coding sequence is TGTGCCAGCAGCCACAGCGCCAGGGGATGGGGTCAGCCCCAGCATTTT.

The sample holds a few counts of this clone. The J gene is TRBJ1-6, the V gene TRBV12-1; the table names TRBD1, a call not compared with the DNA. TRBV12-1 is a documented pseudogene. The CDR3 runs to 17 residues. CDR3 amino acids: CASSLYRGSVCDSPLHF. The CDR3 nucleotides read TGTGCCAGCAGCTTATACAGGGGAAGCGTGTGTGATTCACCCCTCCACTTT.

J is TRBJ2-7 and V is TRBV30; TRBD2 is a possible D gene (5 bases). The CDR3 totals 12 residues. V lost 2 bases, J lost 4 bases, and 9 bases lay in between. Germline-derived CDR1 and CDR2 are GTSNPN and SVGIG (reference sequence). The CDR3 sequence: CAWSTGKYEQYF. For the CDR3, the DNA is TGTGCCTGGAGTACGGGGAAGTACGAGCAGTACTTC.

The CDR3 DNA reads as TGTGCCAGCAGCACAGGGGAGACCCAGTACTTC. Translating gives CASSTGETQYF. The V and J genes are TRBV6-5 and TRBJ2-5; TRBD1 might be the D (6 bases). V was trimmed by 6 bases and J by 5 bases, leaving 7 bases between them. CDR3 length: 11 amino acids. Germline assignment: CDR1 MNHEY and CDR2 SVGAGI.

The chain uses TRBV11-2 and TRBJ2-7; D possibly corresponds to TRBD1 (7 bases). This CDR3 is built from 15 residues. The germline CDR1 and CDR2 sequences are SGHAT and FQNNGV. V was shortened by 3 bases and J by 5 bases, with 17 bases between the two germline ends. The CDR3 protein is CASSFESGGRHEQYF. The DNA of the CDR3 is TGTGCCAGCAGCTTCGAGTCAGGGGGGAGGCACGAGCAGTACTTC. The full variable domain, with the rest looked up from reference TRBV11-2 and TRBJ2-7, is EAGVAQSPRYKIIEKRQSVAFWCNPISGHATLYWYQQILGQGPKLLIQFQNNGVVDDSQLPKDRFSAERLKGVDSTLKIQPAKLEDSAVYLCASSFESGGRHEQYFGPGTRLTVT.